This T cell receptor (beta chain) emerged from a study of blood T cell repertoires in COVID-19. As processed by the authors: For nucleated cells, counts were estimated from reference gene primer amplification. Generated by immunoSEQ multiplex PCR, the TCRdb table keeps only in-frame clones and is missing some. V and J calls and clone size are given by that table; D and trimming were obtained from the DNA. Altogether under 30,000 clones are present, around 86% being singletons, with the ten largest covering roughly an eighth. Specimen: peripheral blood. The clonotype originates from a human donor in a cohort sampled during active COVID-19. The donor label of this sample is uncertain.

CDR3 DNA: TGTGCCAGTAGTATAGACCGGTCAGGGGGAGTCACCGGGGAGCTGTTTTTT. Its protein product is CASSIDRSGGVTGELFF. The V gene is TRBV19, the J gene TRBJ2-2; 7 nucleotides match TRBD1. Germline values: CDR1 LNHDA, CDR2 SQIVND (reference sequence). The CDR3 covers 17 residues. V trimming: 0 bases; J trimming: 4 bases; junction bases outside the gene matches: 8. The whole variable domain, remainder taken from reference TRBV19 and TRBJ2-2, is DGGITQSPKYLFRKEGQNVTLSCEQNLNHDAMYWYRQDPGQGLRLIYYSQIVNDFQKGDIAEGYSVSREKKESFPLTVTSAQKNPTAFYLCASSIDRSGGVTGELFFGEGSRLTVL.